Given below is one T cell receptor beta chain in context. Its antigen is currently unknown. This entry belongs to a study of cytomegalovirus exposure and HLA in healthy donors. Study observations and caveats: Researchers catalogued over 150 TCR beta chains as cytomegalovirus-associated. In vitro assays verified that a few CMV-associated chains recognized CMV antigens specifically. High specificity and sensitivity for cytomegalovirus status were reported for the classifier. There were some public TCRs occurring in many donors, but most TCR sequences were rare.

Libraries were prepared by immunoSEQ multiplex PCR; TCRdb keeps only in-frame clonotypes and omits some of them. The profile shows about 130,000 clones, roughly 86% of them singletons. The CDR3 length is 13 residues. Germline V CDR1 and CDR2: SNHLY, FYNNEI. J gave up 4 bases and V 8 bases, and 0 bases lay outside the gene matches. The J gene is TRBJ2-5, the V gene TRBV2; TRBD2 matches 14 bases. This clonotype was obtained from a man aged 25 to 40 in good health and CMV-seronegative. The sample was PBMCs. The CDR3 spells CASGLAGGETQYF. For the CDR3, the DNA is TGTGCCAGCGGACTAGCGGGAGGAGAGACCCAGTACTTC.